A single sample is the source of the 23 T cell receptor beta chains below, sequenced in a study of blood T cell repertoires in COVID-19. Here immunoSEQ multiplex PCR was the method, and the copy in TCRdb shows in-frame clones only, minus some. Among about 200,000 clones listed, 75% to 90% were seen once. The material sequenced was PBMCs or T cells enriched from blood (not recorded which). The receptors derive from a man aged 35-49 years who had recovered from COVID-19.

The rearrangement joins TRBV19 to TRBJ2-1, with 11 bases identical to TRBD2. The CDR3 has 15 amino acids. The germline V gene has CDR1 LNHDA and CDR2 SQIVND (reference sequence). Trimming took 6 bases from V and 4 from J; bases not matched to a gene: 5. CDR3 region: CASSPSSGGYNEQFF. The CDR3, as DNA: TGTGCCAGTAGCCCCTCTAGCGGGGGGTACAATGAGCAGTTCTTC. Full variable domain (missing parts from reference TRBV19 and TRBJ2-1): DGGITQSPKYLFRKEGQNVTLSCEQNLNHDAMYWYRQDPGQGLRLIYYSQIVNDFQKGDIAEGYSVSREKKESFPLTVTSAQKNPTAFYLCASSPSSGGYNEQFFGPGTRLTVL.

The chain uses TRBV6-5 and TRBJ1-1, with D perhaps matching TRBD1 (5 bases). Trimming shortened V by 5 bases and J by 6 bases, and 13 bases separated the two germline ends. CDR3 length equals 13 residues. Germline values: CDR1 MNHEY, CDR2 SVGAGI. CDR3: CASSPPGLPEAFF. CDR3 in DNA: TGTGCCAGCAGTCCCCCAGGGCTCCCTGAAGCTTTCTTT.

CDR3 sequence (DNA): TGTGCCAGCAGTGAAGGCCGGGACAGGACCCAAGGAGCTTTCTTT. It encodes CASSEGRDRTQGAFF. This chain uses TRBV6-1 with TRBJ1-1, with TRBD1 matching 8 bases. V lost 1 base, J lost 10 bases, and 11 bases stayed unmatched. The CDR3 is made up of 15 amino acids. The V gene's germline CDR1 is MNHNS and CDR2 SASEGT.

This clone was observed once. This chain uses TRBV9 with TRBJ2-5, with D perhaps matching TRBD2 (5 bases). V was trimmed by 0 bases and J by 2 bases, leaving 11 bases between them. The CDR3 spans 15 residues. The V gene's germline CDR1 is SGDLS and CDR2 YYNGEE. CDR3 protein: CASSVGTGEQETQYF. The CDR3 DNA is TGTGCCAGCAGCGTAGGGACTGGAGAACAAGAGACCCAGTACTTC.

The chain employs TRBV10-3 and TRBJ1-1; D is unclear. CDR1 is ENHRY and CDR2 is SYGVKD in the germline V gene. The V and J ends lost 4 bases and 5 bases respectively, with 11 bases between them. The CDR3 is 13 amino acids. The CDR3 nucleotides read TGTGCCATCAGTGGAGGACTGGGGACTGAAGCTTTCTTT. As protein: CAISGGLGTEAFF.

The V gene is TRBV7-8, the J gene TRBJ1-2; D not resolved. The V gene lost 5 bases and the J gene lost 4 bases, with 8 bases spanning the gap. Germline CDR1 SGHVS, CDR2 FQNEAQ. The CDR3 covers 12 residues. CDR3 amino acids: CASSPRSYGYTF. Written as DNA, the CDR3 is TGTGCCAGCAGCCCCCGGTCCTATGGCTACACCTTC.

This chain connects TRBV4-1 to TRBJ1-1, with 10 bases matching TRBD1. CDR3 length equals 17 residues. The V gene's germline CDR1 is MGHRA and CDR2 YSYEKL. Trimming removed 2 bases from V and 2 bases from J; junction bases left unmatched: 8. The CDR3: CASSQHPGQGRNTEAFF. The DNA for the CDR3 is TGCGCCAGCAGCCAACACCCGGGACAGGGGCGAAACACTGAAGCTTTCTTT.

The chain couples TRBV5-5 to TRBJ1-2; no firm D call. CDR1 and CDR2 from the germline V gene are SGHKS and YYEKEE (reference sequence). V lost 1 base and J lost 3, with 16 bases in between. The CDR3 has 16 residues. CDR3 protein: CASSLMVAVGDYGYTF. The CDR3 region has the DNA TGTGCCAGCAGCTTGATGGTGGCGGTAGGCGACTATGGCTACACCTTC.

This clone was seen once. V usage is TRBV6-5 and J usage is TRBJ2-7; 8 nucleotides agree with TRBD1. CDR3 size: 13 residues. The germline gives CDR1 MNHEY, CDR2 SVGAGI. The ends lost 7 bases at V and 4 bases at J; junction bases unmatched: 6. CDR3: CASTRTGRYEQYF. The CDR3 region has the DNA TGTGCCAGCACCCGGACAGGGAGGTACGAGCAGTACTTC.

This rearrangement joins TRBV7-9 to TRBJ1-2; TRBD1 is a possible D gene (5 bases). The CDR3 has 14 residues. Trimming shortened V by 1 base and J by 5 bases, and 11 bases separated the two germline ends. CDR1 and CDR2 (germline): SEHNR, FQNEAQ (reference sequence). The chain's CDR3 is CASSLDSAGYGYTF. CDR3 DNA sequence: TGTGCCAGCAGCTTAGATTCAGCAGGGTATGGCTACACCTTC.

The chain links TRBV20-1 to TRBJ2-5, with D hard to call. Trimming cost V 3 bases and J 4 bases, with 3 bases left between them. This CDR3 is 10 amino acids long. Germline V gene lookup returns CDR1 DFQATT and CDR2 SNEGSKA (reference sequence). CDR3 sequence: CSASGETQYF. For the CDR3, the DNA is TGCAGTGCTAGCGGAGAGACCCAGTACTTC.

The chain is built from TRBV6-4 and TRBJ1-2; D is perhaps TRBD1 (6 bases). The CDR3 is made up of 13 amino acids. V lost 4 bases and J 8 bases, leaving 14 bases between the germline ends. Germline V CDR1 and CDR2: MRHNA, SNTAGT. The CDR3 coding sequence is TGTGCCAGCAGTGGGACAGTAGGTAAGGGCTACACCTTC. Residues: CASSGTVGKGYTF.

Here the CDR3 DNA reads TGTGCCACACGGGACACCAATAACTATGGCTACACCTTC. Its protein product is CATRDTNNYGYTF. The rearrangement joins TRBV19 to TRBJ1-2; perhaps TRBD1 as D (6 bases). V was clipped by 10 bases and J by 1 base, with 13 bases between them. CDR3 length equals 13 residues. The germline V gene has CDR1 LNHDA and CDR2 SQIVND (reference sequence).

V and J are TRBV18 and TRBJ1-3; D unresolved. The CDR3 extends over 13 amino acids. V lost 2 bases to trimming and J lost 2 bases, with 4 bases between them. The V gene's germline CDR1 is KGHSH and CDR2 LQKENI. The CDR3 nucleotides read TGTGCCAGCTCACCAGGGCCTGGAAACACCATATATTTT. It yields the protein CASSPGPGNTIYF.

Only a few counts were recorded for this clone. CDR3 sequence reads: CASSGQGRVGNEKLFF. CDR3 in DNA: TGTGCCAGCAGTGGACAGGGTCGTGTTGGTAATGAAAAACTGTTTTTT. This chain connects TRBV2 to TRBJ1-4; 7 bases map to TRBD1. This CDR3 comprises 16 residues. J was trimmed by 4 bases and V by 4 bases; bases with no gene match: 9. CDR1 and CDR2 (germline): SNHLY, FYNNEI. The whole variable domain, filled in from reference TRBV2 and TRBJ1-4, reads EPEVTQTPSHQVTQMGQEVILRCVPISNHLYFYWYRQILGQKVEFLVSFYNNEISEKSEIFDDQFSVERPDGSNFTLKIRSTKLEDSAMYFCASSGQGRVGNEKLFFGSGTQLSVL.

CDR3 protein: CASSPRQGVYEQYF. DNA of the CDR3: TGTGCCAGCTCACCGAGACAGGGGGTCTACGAGCAGTACTTC. This chain joins TRBV18 and TRBJ2-7, with 9 bases aligning to TRBD1. Germline CDR1 KGHSH, CDR2 LQKENI. The CDR3 runs to 14 residues. Trimming cost V 3 bases and J 3 bases; bases outside gene matches: 3.

J is TRBJ1-5 and V is TRBV7-9, with D unresolved. The CDR3 has 13 amino acids. Germline V lookup: CDR1 SEHNR, CDR2 FQNEAQ (reference sequence). Trimming removed 5 bases at V and 7 bases at J, with 12 bases between. The CDR3 protein is CASSRGPNQPQHF. Here the CDR3 DNA reads TGTGCCAGCAGCCGGGGTCCGAACCAGCCCCAGCATTTT.

V gene TRBV7-6 combines with J gene TRBJ2-1; D gene uncertain. The CDR3 extends over 14 amino acids. Looked up from germline, CDR1 is SGHVS and CDR2 is FNYEAQ. Trimming took off 5 bases at V and 8 bases at J, with 16 bases between the two ends. The CDR3 loop reads CASSPPRSFHEQFF. The DNA for the CDR3 is TGTGCCAGCAGCCCTCCCCGGTCGTTCCATGAGCAGTTCTTC.

CDR3 nucleotides: TGCAGTGCTAGTTCAGGGCACAGCAATCAGCCCCAGCATTTT. It codes for CSASSGHSNQPQHF. The chain joins TRBV20-1 to TRBJ1-5, with D perhaps TRBD1 (5 bases). This CDR3 is built from 14 residues. From germline, CDR1 is DFQATT and CDR2 SNEGSKA (reference sequence). Between the trimmed V and J ends, which lost 3 bases and 1 base, there was a span of 10 bases.

The chain has TRBV28 and TRBJ1-5, with a possible D match to TRBD1 (5 bases). Germline V gene data show CDR1 as MDHEN and CDR2 as SYDVKM. The CDR3 has 15 residues. The V end lost 3 bases, the J end lost 2 bases, and 11 bases lay between the germline ends. CDR3: CASSFRTRGNQPQHF. CDR3 nucleotides: TGTGCCAGCAGTTTCAGGACCAGGGGCAATCAGCCCCAGCATTTT. The full variable domain, rest sourced from reference TRBV28 and TRBJ1-5, is DVKVTQSSRYLVKRTGEKVFLECVQDMDHENMFWYRQDPGLGLRLIYFSYDVKMKEKGDIPEGYSVSREKKERFSLILESASTNQTSMYLCASSFRTRGNQPQHFGDGTRLSIL.

The V and J genes are TRBV5-4 and TRBJ2-1, with TRBD2 matching over 11 bases. The CDR3 loop spans 17 amino acids. With 0 bases clipped from V and 4 bases from J, the junction kept 6 bases outside the gene matches. Germline V CDR1 and CDR2: SGHNT, YYREEE (reference sequence). The CDR3 here is CASSLDSGRAIYNEQFF. The DNA of the CDR3 is TGTGCCAGCAGCTTGGATAGCGGGAGGGCTATTTACAATGAGCAGTTCTTC.

The chain uses TRBV5-1 and TRBJ2-5, with D possibly TRBD1 on 6 matching bases. Germline lookup yields CDR1 SGHRS and CDR2 YFSETQ. The CDR3 covers 16 residues. Trimming took off 0 bases at V and 5 bases at J, with 17 bases between the two ends. CDR3 protein: CASSLDGQLTMETQYF. CDR3 nucleotides: TGCGCCAGCAGCTTGGACGGACAGTTGACGATGGAGACCCAGTACTTC.

V usage is TRBV3-1 (or the pseudogene TRBV3-2) and J usage is TRBJ2-7, with 14 bases fitting TRBD2. The V and J ends lost 0 bases and 2 bases, in that order; junction bases with no gene match: 12. The CDR3 is 20 amino acids. Germline lookup yields CDR1 LGHDT and CDR2 YNNKEL (reference sequence). DNA for the CDR3: TGTGCCAGCAGCCAAGAATCGGGACAAGGGACTAGCGGGAGTGCCTACGAGCAGTACTTC. Translating gives CASSQESGQGTSGSAYEQYF.